Listed here are 5 T cell receptor beta chains from one sample, sequenced in a study of response to subunit inactivated influenza vaccine. TCRdb ran MiXCR on the RT-PCR reads and lists one entry per CDR3 protein. The table lists 500,000 to 550,000 distinct CDR3 sequences, approximately 6.9% of them singletons. This specimen consisted of PBMCs from blood, obtained roughly 24 months after vaccination. These receptors were taken from a man between 50 and 70 years old who received an inactivated influenza vaccine.

The chain joins TRBV20-1 to TRBJ2-7, with 7 bases identical to TRBD2. This CDR3 has 15 residues. V lost 0 bases, J lost 6 bases, and 11 bases stayed unmatched. Germline V lookup: CDR1 DFQATT, CDR2 SNEGSKA (reference sequence). CDR3 protein: CSARDAGRGNIEQYF. The CDR3 nucleotides are TGCAGTGCTAGAGATGCGGGGCGGGGGAATATCGAGCAGTACTTC.

At least ten counts were recorded for this clonotype. The chain couples TRBV12-3 or TRBV12-4 to TRBJ2-1; TRBD1 might be the D (5 bases). Deletions cut 1 base from V and 4 bases from J, with 17 bases between. CDR3 size: 17 residues. In nucleotides, the CDR3 is TGTGCCAGCAGTTTAGTATCAGGGCGTTTTCGTTACAATGAGCAGTTCTTC. Translating it yields CASSLVSGRFRYNEQFF.

There are a few counts of this clonotype. The CDR3 reads CASSLYRDREKLFF. The CDR3 DNA is TGTGCCAGCAGCCTGTACCGGGACAGAGAAAAACTGTTTTTT. The V and J genes are TRBV7-9 and TRBJ1-4, with 7 bases identical to TRBD1. J lost 8 bases, V lost 5 bases, and 8 bases had no gene match. Germline V gives CDR1 SEHNR, CDR2 FQNEAQ (reference sequence). The CDR3 is made up of 14 amino acids.

The genes are TRBV24-1 and TRBJ2-2, with D unclear. The germline V gene encodes CDR1 KGHDR and CDR2 SFDVKD. The V end lost 6 bases, the J end lost 4 bases, and 11 bases lay between the germline ends. This CDR3 is built from 14 residues. The CDR3 DNA is TGTGCCACCAGTTCCGCCACGGCCACCGGGGAGCTGTTTTTT. Amino acid sequence: CATSSATATGELFF.

This chain joins TRBV12-3 or TRBV12-4 and TRBJ2-2; D is possibly TRBD2 (6 bases). The CDR3 has 15 residues. The V end was cut by 1 base, the J end by 3 bases, with 9 bases between. DNA of the CDR3: TGTGCCAGCAGTTTAGGGGACTTATACACCGGGGAGCTGTTTTTT. The encoded protein is CASSLGDLYTGELFF.